This T cell receptor beta chain is from a study of shared clonotypes between healthy human individuals. This CDR3 spans 14 amino acids. Germline CDR1 reads SGHDN; CDR2 reads FVKESK. Trimming shortened V by 5 bases and J by 7 bases, and 17 bases separated the two germline ends. The data were produced by immunoSEQ multiplex PCR, yet TCRdb's version contains in-frame clones alone and is incomplete. The sample comprises fewer than 700,000 clones, roughly four fifths of which are singletons, and around 12% rests with the top ten. The chain uses TRBV14 and TRBJ2-5, with unresolved D. This clonotype was obtained from a woman aged 40-49 years in good health. Some clones in this sample may be carry-over from other donors' samples. Specimen: PBMCs. CDR3 nucleotide sequence: TGTGCCAGCAGCTACGGATTTGAAGGCGGGACCCAGTACTTC. Translating it yields CASSYGFEGGTQYF.